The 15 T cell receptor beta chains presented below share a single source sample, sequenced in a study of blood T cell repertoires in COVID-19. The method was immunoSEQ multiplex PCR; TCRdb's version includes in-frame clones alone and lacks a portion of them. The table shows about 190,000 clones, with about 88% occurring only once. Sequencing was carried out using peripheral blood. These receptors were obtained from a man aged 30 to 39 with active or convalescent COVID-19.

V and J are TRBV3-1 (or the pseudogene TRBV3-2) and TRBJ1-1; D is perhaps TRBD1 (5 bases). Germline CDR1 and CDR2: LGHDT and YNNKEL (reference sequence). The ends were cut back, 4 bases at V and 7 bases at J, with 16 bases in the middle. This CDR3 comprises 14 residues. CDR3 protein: CASSPAQGSGEAFF. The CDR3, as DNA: TGTGCCAGCAGCCCTGCCCAGGGCAGTGGTGAAGCTTTCTTT.

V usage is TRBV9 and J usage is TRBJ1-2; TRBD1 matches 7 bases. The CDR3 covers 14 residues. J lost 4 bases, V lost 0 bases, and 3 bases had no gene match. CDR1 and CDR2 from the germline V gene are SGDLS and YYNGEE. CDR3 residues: CASSVEGTVYGYTF. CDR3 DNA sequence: TGTGCCAGCAGCGTAGAAGGGACAGTCTATGGCTACACCTTC.

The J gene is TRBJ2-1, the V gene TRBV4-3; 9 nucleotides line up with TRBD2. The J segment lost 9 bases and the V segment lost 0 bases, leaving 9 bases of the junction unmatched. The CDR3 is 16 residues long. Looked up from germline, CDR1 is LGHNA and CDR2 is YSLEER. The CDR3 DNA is TGCGCCAGCAGCCAAGATGGCCTAGCGGGATCCTTTGAGCAGTTCTTC. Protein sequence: CASSQDGLAGSFEQFF.

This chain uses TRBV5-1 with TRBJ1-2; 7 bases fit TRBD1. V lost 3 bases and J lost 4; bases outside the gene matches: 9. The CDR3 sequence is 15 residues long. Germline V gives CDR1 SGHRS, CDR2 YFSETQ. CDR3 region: CASSSLQGEGYGYTF. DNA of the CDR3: TGCGCCAGCAGCTCCCTCCAGGGGGAAGGCTATGGCTACACCTTC.

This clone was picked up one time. The CDR3 protein is CASSLGTGVTGELFF. The CDR3, as DNA: TGTGCCAGCAGCCTGGGGACAGGGGTCACCGGGGAGCTGTTTTTT. The chain couples TRBV27 to TRBJ2-2; TRBD1 agrees at 10 bases. The CDR3 spans 15 residues. Trimming at V came to 6 bases and at J to 4 bases, leaving 5 bases not matched to a gene. Germline V gives CDR1 MNHEY, CDR2 SMNVEV (reference sequence).

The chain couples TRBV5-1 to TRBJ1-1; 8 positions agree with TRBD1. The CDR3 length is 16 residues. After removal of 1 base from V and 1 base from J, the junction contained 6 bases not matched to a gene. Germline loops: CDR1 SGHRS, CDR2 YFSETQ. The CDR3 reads CASSLNPGGENTEAFF. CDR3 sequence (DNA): TGCGCCAGCAGCTTGAACCCAGGGGGCGAGAACACTGAAGCTTTCTTT.

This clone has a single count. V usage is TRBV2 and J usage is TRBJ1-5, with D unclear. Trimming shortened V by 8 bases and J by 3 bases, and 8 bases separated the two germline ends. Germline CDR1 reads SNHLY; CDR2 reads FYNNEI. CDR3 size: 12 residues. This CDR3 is CASGPHNQPQHF. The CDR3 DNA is TGTGCCAGCGGGCCCCACAATCAGCCCCAGCATTTT.

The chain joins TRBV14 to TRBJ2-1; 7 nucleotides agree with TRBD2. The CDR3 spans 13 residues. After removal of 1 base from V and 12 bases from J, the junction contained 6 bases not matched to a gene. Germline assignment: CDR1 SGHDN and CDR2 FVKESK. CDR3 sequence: CASSQGGGGGQFF. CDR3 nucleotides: TGTGCCAGCAGCCAAGGGGGTGGGGGGGGGCAGTTCTTC.

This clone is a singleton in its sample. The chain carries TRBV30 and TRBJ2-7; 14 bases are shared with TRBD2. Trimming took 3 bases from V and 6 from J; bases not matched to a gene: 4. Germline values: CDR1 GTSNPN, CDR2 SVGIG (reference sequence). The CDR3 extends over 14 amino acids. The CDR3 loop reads CAWRGTSGRREQYF. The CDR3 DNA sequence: TGTGCCTGGAGAGGGACTAGCGGGAGACGCGAGCAGTACTTC.

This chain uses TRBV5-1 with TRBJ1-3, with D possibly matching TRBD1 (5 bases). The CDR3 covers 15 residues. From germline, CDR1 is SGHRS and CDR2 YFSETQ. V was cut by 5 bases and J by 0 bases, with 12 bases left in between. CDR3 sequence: CASREGTLSGNTIYF. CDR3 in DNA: TGCGCCAGCAGAGAGGGGACTCTCTCTGGAAACACCATATATTTT. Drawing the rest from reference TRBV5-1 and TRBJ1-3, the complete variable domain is KAGVTQTPRYLIKTRGQQVTLSCSPISGHRSVSWYQQTPGQGLQFLFEYFSETQRNKGNFPGRFSGRQFSNSRSEMNVSTLELGDSALYLCASREGTLSGNTIYFGEGSWLTVV.

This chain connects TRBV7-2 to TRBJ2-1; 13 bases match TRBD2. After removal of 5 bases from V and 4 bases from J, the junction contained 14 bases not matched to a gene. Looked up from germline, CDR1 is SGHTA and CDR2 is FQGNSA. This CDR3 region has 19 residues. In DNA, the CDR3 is TGTGCCAGCAGCCGCAAAGGGACTAGCGGGACCGTGGGTTACAATGAGCAGTTCTTC. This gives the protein CASSRKGTSGTVGYNEQFF.

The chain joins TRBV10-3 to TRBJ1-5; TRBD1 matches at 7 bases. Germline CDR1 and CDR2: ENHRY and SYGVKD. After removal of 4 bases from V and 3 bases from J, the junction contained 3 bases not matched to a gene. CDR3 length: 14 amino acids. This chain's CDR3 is CAISATGVNQPQHF. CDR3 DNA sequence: TGTGCCATCAGTGCCACAGGGGTCAATCAGCCCCAGCATTTT.

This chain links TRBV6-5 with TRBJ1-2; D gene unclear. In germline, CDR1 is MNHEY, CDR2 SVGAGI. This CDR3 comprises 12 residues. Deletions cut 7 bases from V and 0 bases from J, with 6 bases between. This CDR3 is CASMQANYGYTF. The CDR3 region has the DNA TGTGCCAGCATGCAGGCTAACTATGGCTACACCTTC.

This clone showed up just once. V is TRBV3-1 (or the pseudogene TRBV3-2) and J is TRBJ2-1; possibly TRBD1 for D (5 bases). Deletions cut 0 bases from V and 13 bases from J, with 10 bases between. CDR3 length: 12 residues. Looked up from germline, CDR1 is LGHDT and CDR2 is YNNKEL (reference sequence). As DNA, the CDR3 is TGTGCCAGCAGCCAAGATATAAGGGGCCAGTTCTTC. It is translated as CASSQDIRGQFF.

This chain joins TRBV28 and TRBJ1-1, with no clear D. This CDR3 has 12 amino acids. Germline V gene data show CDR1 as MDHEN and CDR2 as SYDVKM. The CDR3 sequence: CASLGDGTEAFF. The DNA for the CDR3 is TGTGCTTCTCTCGGGGATGGCACTGAAGCTTTCTTT.